This T cell receptor (beta chain) was obtained from a study of blood T cell repertoires in COVID-19. The authors' processing: Reference gene primer amplification in the assay estimated nucleated cell counts. Sequencing was performed with immunoSEQ multiplex PCR; in TCRdb, only in-frame clones are kept and a portion is missing. The V and J calls and clone size come from that table; D and trimming were worked out from the DNA. The repertoire consists of some 230,000 clones, with approximately 90% occurring once and the leading ten covering 9.5% to 13%. The CDR3 runs to 13 residues. The germline gives CDR1 LNHDA, CDR2 SQIVND (reference sequence). Deletions cut 10 bases from V and 4 bases from J, with 14 bases between.

The receptor's source is a woman in her forties or fifties with COVID-19, enrolled during active disease. The source material was peripheral blood. The chain uses TRBV19 and TRBJ1-5; the D gene is possibly TRBD1 (6 bases). The CDR3 nucleotides are TGTGCCATCTCGGACAGCCAAAATCAGCCCCAGCATTTT. It yields the protein CAISDSQNQPQHF.